This T cell receptor beta chain emerged from a study of blood T cells in healthy people across ages. On this clonotype itself: Antigen specificity is unknown.

For the second PCR, which ran for about 6 to 11 cycles, a sample-barcoded 5' primer and a J-beta primer mix were used. TCRdb re-analysed the 5' RACE reads in MiXCR, keeping a single row per CDR3 protein. This sample has about 730,000 distinct CDR3 sequences, with 40% to 45% found just once. Germline V gene lookup returns CDR1 MGHRA and CDR2 YSYEKL. CDR3 length: 17 amino acids. V was pared by 1 base and J by 2 bases, with 4 bases of the junction left unmatched. General study results and limits: Versus aged donors, long-lived donors had higher diversity and more naive CD4+ cells.

V is TRBV4-1 and J is TRBJ2-5, with 13 bases matching TRBD2. This clonotype originated in a woman aged 55-70 years in good health. Sample: blood. CDR3 amino acids: CASSQVKTSGGQETQYF. In nucleotides, the CDR3 is TGCGCCAGCAGCCAAGTAAAGACTAGCGGGGGGCAAGAGACCCAGTACTTC.